Below are 13 T cell receptor beta chains sequenced from a single sample in a study of CD8 T cells in Susac syndrome. RNA, at 0.5 to 1 ug, was reverse transcribed with random hexamers. TCRdb reprocessed the immunoSEQ multiplex PCR reads with MiXCR, giving one entry per CDR3 protein. The table has around 140,000 distinct CDR3 sequences, less than 95% seen once; the top ten hold approximately 0.08%. Sequencing was performed on CD4+ T cells from PBMCs. All receptors come from a human donor in good health.

The chain has TRBV4-1 and TRBJ2-1, with a weak D call TRBD2 (5 bases). The length of the CDR3 is 15 residues. Trimming pared 7 bases from V and 0 bases from J, leaving 13 bases between. CDR1 MGHRA and CDR2 YSYEKL come from the germline V gene. CDR3 residues: CASKRSESSYNEQFF. In DNA form, the CDR3 reads TGCGCCAGCAAGCGGAGCGAAAGCTCCTACAATGAGCAGTTCTTC.

The chain carries TRBV4-1 and TRBJ1-5; TRBD1 might be the D (5 bases). The CDR3 contains 13 residues. Trimming removed 4 bases at V and 7 bases at J, with 11 bases between. The germline V gene has CDR1 MGHRA and CDR2 YSYEKL. The CDR3 DNA is TGCGCCAGCAGCCTTGGACATGACCAGCCCCAGCATTTT. Protein sequence: CASSLGHDQPQHF.

The genes are TRBV18 and TRBJ2-7; D is unresolved. In germline, CDR1 is KGHSH, CDR2 LQKENI. V was clipped by 3 bases and J by 0 bases, with 9 bases between them. CDR3 length: 14 amino acids. In DNA, the CDR3 is TGTGCCAGCTCACCCCTCCCGTACTCCTACGAGCAGTACTTC. Its protein product is CASSPLPYSYEQYF.

The V and J genes are TRBV12-5 and TRBJ2-5; D unresolved. The CDR3 is 15 residues long. CDR1 is LGHNT, CDR2 FRNRAP, per germline. Trimming shortened V by 4 bases and J by 7 bases, and 19 bases separated the two germline ends. CDR3 nucleotide sequence: TGTGCTAGTGGTTCCTCGGTCGGTCGACTGGGGACCCAGTACTTC. Translated: CASGSSVGRLGTQYF.

V and J are TRBV3-1 and TRBJ1-1; D unresolved. This CDR3 comprises 13 residues. The V end lost 5 bases, the J end lost 4 bases, and 11 bases lay between the germline ends. Germline V gene data show CDR1 as LGHDT and CDR2 as YNNKEL (reference sequence). The CDR3 is CASSLTPTTEAFF. The CDR3 DNA follows: TGTGCCAGCAGCTTGACACCTACCACTGAAGCTTTCTTT.

The chain has TRBV7-8 and TRBJ2-1, with D unclear. The CDR3 consists of 16 residues. Germline V gene data show CDR1 as SGHVS and CDR2 as FQNEAQ. Trimming pared 6 bases from V and 4 bases from J, leaving 19 bases between. The CDR3 sequence: CASSPLVILRYNEQFF. The CDR3 nucleotides are TGTGCCAGCAGTCCCCTAGTAATCTTGAGGTACAATGAGCAGTTCTTC.

This clonotype was picked up one time. V usage is TRBV19 and J usage is TRBJ2-2; D uncertain. Germline CDR1 is LNHDA and CDR2 is SQIVND (reference sequence). The CDR3 totals 17 residues. V lost 1 base, J lost 0 bases, and 12 bases lay in between. This CDR3 is CASSIGRTSSNTGELFF. CDR3 sequence (DNA): TGTGCCAGTAGTATAGGCCGGACGAGCTCGAACACCGGGGAGCTGTTTTTT.

This clonotype occurred a few times. One end of the junction varies from germline; a read error may be responsible. This chain connects TRBV7-7 to TRBJ2-5; 8 bases align to TRBD1. The CDR3 consists of 14 residues. In germline, CDR1 is SSHAT, CDR2 FNYEAQ (reference sequence). This chain's CDR3 is CASSPRTGMETQYF. As DNA, the CDR3 is TGTGCTAGCAGCCCCCGGACAGGGATGGAGACCCAGTACTTC. Supplemented by reference TRBV7-7 and TRBJ2-5, the full variable domain reads GAGVSQSPRYKVTKRGQDVTLRCDPISSHATLYWYQQALGQGPEFLTYFNYEAQPDKSGLPSDRFSAERPEGSISTLTIQRTEQRDSAMYRCASSPRTGMETQYFGPGTRLLVL.

The chain couples TRBV20-1 to TRBJ2-3, with TRBD2 as a possible D gene (6 bases). The CDR3 has 16 amino acids. V gave up 1 base and J gave up 2 bases, with 16 bases separating them. CDR1 is DFQATT, CDR2 SNEGSKA, per germline (reference sequence). The CDR3, as DNA: TGCAGTGCTAGAGGGGGGGTAGCAGGGCCCACAGATACGCAGTATTTT. Translation: CSARGGVAGPTDTQYF.

This clonotype was observed once. The chain carries TRBV3-1 and TRBJ2-3, with 7 positions matching TRBD1. J was trimmed by 1 base and V by 8 bases; bases with no gene match: 0. The CDR3 runs to 12 residues. The V gene's germline CDR1 is LGHDT and CDR2 YNNKEL (reference sequence). The CDR3 region has the DNA TGTGCCAGCGACAGGGGCACAGATACGCAGTATTTT. This encodes CASDRGTDTQYF.

This CDR3 is CAWSTSGPYQETQYF. The CDR3 coding sequence is TGTGCCTGGTCGACTAGCGGGCCCTACCAAGAGACCCAGTACTTC. This rearrangement joins TRBV30 to TRBJ2-5; 10 bases line up with TRBD2. CDR1 GTSNPN and CDR2 SVGIG come from the germline V gene (reference sequence). The J segment lost 0 bases and the V segment lost 5 bases, leaving 6 bases of the junction unmatched. The CDR3 covers 15 residues.

The chain uses TRBV28 and TRBJ2-7; D ambiguous. The CDR3 is 12 residues long. V lost 1 base and J lost 0, with 1 base in between. The germline V gene has CDR1 MDHEN and CDR2 SYDVKM. CDR3 coding DNA: TGTGCCAGCAGTTTATTCTCCTACGAGCAGTACTTC. The encoded protein is CASSLFSYEQYF.

J is TRBJ2-2 and V is TRBV7-8, with a possible D match to TRBD2 (6 bases). The CDR3 has 12 amino acids. V gave up 5 bases and J gave up 9 bases, with 10 bases separating them. Germline CDR1 and CDR2: SGHVS and FQNEAQ. The CDR3, as DNA: TGTGCCAGCAGCCAGGCGGGATGGGAGCTGTTTTTT. As protein: CASSQAGWELFF.